This T cell receptor (beta chain) was captured by sequencing in a study of OX40 agonist ivuxolimab in advanced cancers. Sequencing was performed with immunoSEQ multiplex PCR; in TCRdb, only in-frame clones are kept and a portion is missing. The profile shows 20,000 or so clones, roughly four fifths of them singletons. The V end lost 6 bases, the J end lost 2 bases, and 11 bases lay between the germline ends. The CDR3 has 13 residues. Germline V gene data show CDR1 as SNHLY and CDR2 as FYNNEI. The input for sequencing was CD4+ or CD8+ T cells sorted from blood, taken in a trial of the OX40 agonist ivuxolimab. This chain joins TRBV2 and TRBJ2-7, with D tentatively TRBD2 (5 bases). The receptor was derived from an adult with an advanced solid tumor such as melanoma, head and neck, liver or kidney cancer. DNA of the CDR3: TGTGCCAGCAGCCCCGGGAACACCTACGAGCAGTACTTC. Translated, it gives CASSPGNTYEQYF.